This T cell receptor beta chain appears in the sequencing data of a study of blood T cell repertoires in COVID-19. Study-wide context: Specimens from acute and convalescent COVID-19 originated in the United States, Italy and Spain. PBMCs, B-cell-depleted T cells, or T cells provided the cDNA or gDNA that made up the material.

Per the original methods: Nucleated cell number was recorded as an estimate derived from reference gene primer amplification. TCRdb's table, derived via immunoSEQ multiplex PCR, lists solely in-frame clones and lacks some. D and trimming were read from the DNA, whereas the V and J calls and clone size are those reported in that table. The sample consists of some 110,000 clones, 81% of them appearing once. The TCR was taken from a woman in her 70s with acute or convalescent COVID-19. What was sequenced was peripheral blood.

In DNA form, the CDR3 reads TGTGCCAGCAGCCAAGGCCCCAGATCAAACTCGGGGGAGCAGTACTTC. Translation: CASSQGPRSNSGEQYF. The chain uses TRBV4-2 and TRBJ2-7; tentative D call: TRBD2 (5 bases). In germline, CDR1 is LGHNA, CDR2 YNFKEQ. Trimming removed 1 base at V and 7 bases at J, with 20 bases between. The CDR3 sequence is 16 residues long.